This T cell receptor (beta chain) was found in a study of cytomegalovirus exposure and HLA in healthy donors. The PCR employed 60 Vbeta primers together with 13 Jbeta primers. Assay used: immunoSEQ multiplex PCR; TCRdb lists only in-frame clones, some missing. The data contain 100,000 or so clones, roughly four fifths of them singletons. Remarks on this clone: Its antigen is still unknown.

The study, taken as a whole, reports: For cytomegalovirus status, the classifier reportedly gave diagnoses with high specificity and sensitivity.

Sequencing was done on a sample of PBMCs. This sequence was found in a woman aged 40 to 50 in good health and CMV-seropositive.

The CDR3 reads CASSQSLGLAVGDEQFF. DNA for the CDR3: TGCGCCAGCAGCCAATCCCTGGGACTAGCGGTGGGGGATGAGCAGTTCTTC. The rearrangement joins TRBV4-3 to TRBJ2-1; the match to TRBD2 covers 11 bases. Germline values: CDR1 LGHNA, CDR2 YSLEER. The J segment lost 8 bases and the V segment lost 2 bases, leaving 11 bases of the junction unmatched. The length of the CDR3 is 17 residues.